These 23 T cell receptor beta chains originate from one sample sequenced in a study of cytomegalovirus exposure and HLA in healthy donors. PCR amplification relied on 60 Vbeta primers (plus 13 Jbeta primers). TCRdb's table, derived via immunoSEQ multiplex PCR, lists solely in-frame clones and lacks some. The sample has 110,000 to 150,000 clones, 70% to 75% seen once. Sequenced input: PBMCs. Receptor source: a human donor in good health.

The chain carries TRBV19 and TRBJ1-6; 10 nucleotides align to TRBD1. Losses at the gene ends were 6 bases for V and 0 bases for J; bases not matched to a gene: 8. Per germline, CDR1 LNHDA and CDR2 SQIVND (reference sequence). The CDR3 is made up of 18 amino acids. This CDR3 reads CASSVTGGLSSYNSPLHF. The CDR3 DNA reads TGTGCCAGTAGCGTGACAGGGGGCCTTAGCTCCTATAATTCACCCCTCCACTTT.

This clone was counted once. The chain couples TRBV7-5 to TRBJ2-1; the D call of TRBD2 is as the table states it, not checked on the DNA. TRBV7-5 is shown as a pseudogene. This CDR3 is built from 19 residues. The CDR3 sequence: CARGFTGTSGARDSNEQFF. The CDR3 DNA follows: TGTGCCAGGGGTTTCACCGGGACTAGCGGGGCCCGCGATTCTAATGAGCAGTTCTTC.

The V gene is TRBV15, the J gene TRBJ2-3; D remains unclear. The CDR3 sequence is 18 residues long. The V gene's germline CDR1 is LNHNV and CDR2 YYDKDF (reference sequence). Trimming left V 4 bases short and J 8 bases short, with 28 bases between. The CDR3, as DNA: TGTGCCACCAGCAAAAATCTACAGTGGTGGCGCGTAGTCGGTACGCAGTATTTT. It yields the protein CATSKNLQWWRVVGTQYF.

V and J are TRBV5-1 and TRBJ2-2, with D possibly being TRBD2 (5 bases). Germline lookup yields CDR1 SGHRS and CDR2 YFSETQ. V gave up 2 bases and J gave up 4 bases, with 12 bases separating them. The CDR3 spans 15 residues. The CDR3 region has the DNA TGCGCCAGCAGCTTCGGGGAGTATACCACCGGGGAGCTGTTTTTT. Amino acid sequence: CASSFGEYTTGELFF.

This clone was observed once. The V gene is TRBV4-1, the J gene TRBJ2-7, with 8 bases lining up with TRBD1. Unmatched junction bases numbered 9, after V lost 3 bases and J lost 2 bases. Germline V CDR1 and CDR2: MGHRA, YSYEKL. The CDR3 runs 16 residues. CDR3 DNA sequence: TGCGCCAGCAGCCAGGTCGGACAGGGCCTCGCCTACGAGCAGTACTTC. This translates into CASSQVGQGLAYEQYF.

The chain employs TRBV5-1 and TRBJ1-5; TRBD1 is a possible D gene (5 bases). The CDR3 covers 15 residues. The germline V gene has CDR1 SGHRS and CDR2 YFSETQ. Between the trimmed V and J ends, which lost 4 bases and 5 bases, there was a span of 16 bases. CDR3 region: CASSTGTGDYQPQHF. CDR3 DNA sequence: TGCGCCAGCAGCACCGGAACAGGTGATTATCAGCCCCAGCATTTT.

The V gene is TRBV5-8, the J gene TRBJ2-7, with D unclear. The germline CDR1 and CDR2 sequences are SGHTS and YDEGEE. CDR3 length equals 11 residues. V was cut by 4 bases and J by 3 bases, with 5 bases left in between. In DNA, the CDR3 is TGTGCCAGCAGCCGTAACTACGAGCAGTACTTC. It specifies CASSRNYEQYF. Filled out from reference TRBV5-8 and TRBJ2-7, the complete variable domain reads EAGVTQSPTHLIKTRGQQATLRCSPISGHTSVYWYQQALGLGLQFLLWYDEGEERNRGNFPPRFSGRQFPNYSSELNVNALELEDSALYLCASSRNYEQYFGPGTRLTVT.

A few counts support this clone. The chain is built from TRBV4-1 and TRBJ2-1; D possibly corresponds to TRBD2 (5 bases). The germline V gene has CDR1 MGHRA and CDR2 YSYEKL. Deletions cut 4 bases from V and 8 bases from J, with 21 bases between. The CDR3 loop spans 16 amino acids. The CDR3, as DNA: TGCGCCAGCAGCCCGCCCCCGGCGGGTTCCCCCCATGAGCAGTTCTTC. It specifies CASSPPPAGSPHEQFF.

As for this clone: Different DNA sequences within this sample yield the same CDR3. The rearrangement joins TRBV28 to TRBJ2-3; D uncertain. V was shortened by 6 bases and J by 0 bases, with 7 bases between the two germline ends. This CDR3 has 13 amino acids. Germline V gene sequence: CDR1 MDHEN, CDR2 SYDVKM. The CDR3 sequence is CASRKTSTDTQYF. The CDR3 DNA reads as TGTGCCAGCAGGAAAACTAGCACAGATACGCAGTATTTT. The full variable domain, in which reference TRBV28 and TRBJ2-3 provide the parts outside the CDR3, is DVKVTQSSRYLVKRTGEKVFLECVQDMDHENMFWYRQDPGLGLRLIYFSYDVKMKEKGDIPEGYSVSREKKERFSLILESASTNQTSMYLCASRKTSTDTQYFGPGTRLTVL.

This sequence joins TRBV14 and TRBJ1-1, with TRBD1 matching over 11 bases. This CDR3 comprises 18 residues. Germline values: CDR1 SGHDN, CDR2 FVKESK. V lost 4 bases, J lost 5 bases, and 15 bases stayed unmatched. The CDR3 loop reads CASSPPYRTGGSRTEAFF. The CDR3 nucleotides are TGTGCCAGCAGCCCTCCCTACCGGACAGGGGGCTCGAGGACTGAAGCTTTCTTT. Looking up the rest from reference TRBV14 and TRBJ1-1 gives the full variable domain: EAGVTQFPSHSVIEKGQTVTLRCDPISGHDNLYWYRRVMGKEIKFLLHFVKESKQDESGMPNNRFLAERTGGTYSTLKVQPAELEDSGVYFCASSPPYRTGGSRTEAFFGQGTRLTVV.

The chain carries TRBV7-3 and TRBJ2-1; 11 nucleotides agree with TRBD2. V trimming: 2 bases; J trimming: 7 bases; junction bases outside the gene matches: 4. This CDR3 is built from 15 residues. Germline CDR1 reads SGHTA; CDR2 reads FQGTGA. CDR3 in DNA: TGTGCCAGCAGCTTATCCCGGACTAGCGGGAATGAGCAGTTCTTC. The encoded protein is CASSLSRTSGNEQFF.

CDR3 in DNA: TGTGCCAGCAGTTTAAGGGAGGTGACGACCGGGGAGCTGTTTTTT. This translates into CASSLREVTTGELFF. J is TRBJ2-2 and V is TRBV28; tentative D call: TRBD2 (6 bases). CDR3 length equals 15 residues. V lost 2 bases and J 5 bases, leaving 12 bases between the germline ends. The germline CDR1 and CDR2 sequences are MDHEN and SYDVKM. Combining the CDR3 with reference TRBV28 and TRBJ2-2 gives the whole variable domain DVKVTQSSRYLVKRTGEKVFLECVQDMDHENMFWYRQDPGLGLRLIYFSYDVKMKEKGDIPEGYSVSREKKERFSLILESASTNQTSMYLCASSLREVTTGELFFGEGSRLTVL.

CDR3 sequence: CASSGDRVWDQGYTF. As DNA, the CDR3 is TGTGCCAGCAGCGGGGACAGGGTTTGGGATCAGGGCTACACCTTC. The chain combines TRBV5-6 with TRBJ1-2, with TRBD1 matching over 9 bases. The V and J ends lost 4 bases and 8 bases, in that order; junction bases with no gene match: 12. This CDR3 is 15 amino acids long. The germline V gene encodes CDR1 SGHDT and CDR2 YYEEEE.

This clone was counted only a few times. V gene TRBV29-1 combines with J gene TRBJ1-5; TRBD1 matches 7 bases. Germline CDR1 and CDR2: SQVTM and ANQGSEA. Trimming at V came to 7 bases and at J to 2 bases, leaving 8 bases not matched to a gene. This CDR3 is built from 14 residues. CDR3 region: CSARQGGGNQPQHF. The CDR3 bases are TGCAGCGCCCGACAGGGAGGCGGCAATCAGCCCCAGCATTTT.

This rearrangement joins TRBV6-1 to TRBJ2-5, with 12 bases aligning to TRBD2. The last part of the DNA fits TRBJ2-7 better; the J call may be wrong. Germline assignment: CDR1 MNHNS and CDR2 SASEGT. There are 17 residues in the CDR3. CDR3 amino acids: CASSEARLAGATYEQYF. The CDR3 DNA is TGTGCCAGCAGTGAAGCCCGACTAGCGGGAGCGACCTACGAGCAGTACTTC.

The chain joins TRBV25-1 to TRBJ2-3; weak D call: TRBD2 (6 bases). Trimming took 1 base from V and 6 from J, leaving 8 bases between them. The V gene's germline CDR1 is MGHDK and CDR2 SYGVNS. The CDR3 spans 13 residues. CDR3 protein: CASSEWGVDTQYF. The CDR3 DNA is TGTGCCAGCAGTGAATGGGGGGTTGATACGCAGTATTTT.

The chain employs TRBV6-5 and TRBJ2-5; no firm D call. This CDR3 has 11 residues. V was pared by 10 bases and J by 7 bases, with 13 bases between. Per the germline V gene, CDR1 is MNHEY and CDR2 is SVGAGI. The CDR3 sequence is CAIETPGTQYF. CDR3 in DNA: TGTGCCATCGAAACCCCGGGGACCCAGTACTTC.

The rearrangement links TRBV28 to TRBJ2-1; the D gene is possibly TRBD1 (5 bases). The ends were cut back, 7 bases at V and 4 bases at J, with 17 bases in the middle. Germline V gene data show CDR1 as MDHEN and CDR2 as SYDVKM. This CDR3 region has 15 residues. This chain's CDR3 is CASTLGQTAYNEQFF. The DNA of the CDR3 is TGTGCCAGCACCTTGGGGCAAACGGCATACAATGAGCAGTTCTTC.

The chain uses TRBV27 and TRBJ2-7; D not certain. V lost 2 bases to trimming and J lost 0 bases, with 11 bases between them. Germline CDR1 reads MNHEY; CDR2 reads SMNVEV (reference sequence). The CDR3 sequence is 15 residues long. CDR3 nucleotides: TGTGCCAGCAGTTTACGTGGGTACAGCTCCTACGAGCAGTACTTC. Its protein product is CASSLRGYSSYEQYF.

This chain joins TRBV5-6 and TRBJ2-5, with TRBD2 matching over 10 bases. The DNA end is more similar to TRBJ2-7, so the J call may be wrong. The CDR3 has 14 amino acids. CDR1 and CDR2 (germline): SGHDT, YYEEEE. The CDR3 DNA reads as TGTGCCAGCAGCCCCGTAGCGGGAGGATACGAGCAGTACTTC. Translated: CASSPVAGGYEQYF.

V is TRBV19 and J is TRBJ1-5; D unresolved. V was trimmed by 5 bases and J by 4 bases, leaving 9 bases between them. There are 13 residues in the CDR3. Per the germline V gene, CDR1 is LNHDA and CDR2 is SQIVND (reference sequence). The CDR3: CASSLAQNQPQHF. The CDR3 coding sequence is TGTGCCAGTAGTCTGGCCCAAAATCAGCCCCAGCATTTT. Together with reference TRBV19 and TRBJ1-5, the CDR3 gives the full variable domain: DGGITQSPKYLFRKEGQNVTLSCEQNLNHDAMYWYRQDPGQGLRLIYYSQIVNDFQKGDIAEGYSVSREKKESFPLTVTSAQKNPTAFYLCASSLAQNQPQHFGDGTRLSIL.

The rearrangement uses TRBV10-3 and TRBJ2-5, with a possible D match to TRBD2 (6 bases). The DNA matches TRBJ2-7 better at its end, which makes the J call doubtful. The CDR3 totals 12 residues. Looked up from germline, CDR1 is ENHRY and CDR2 is SYGVKD. CDR3 coding DNA: TGTGCCATCAGTGAGGCGGGGAACGAGCAGTACTTC. It specifies CAISEAGNEQYF.

This sequence joins TRBV13 and TRBJ2-7, with TRBD1 matching 7 bases. Looked up from germline, CDR1 is PRHDT and CDR2 is FYEKMQ (reference sequence). CDR3 length equals 14 residues. With V trimmed by 3 bases and J by 3 bases, 5 bases remained unmatched. The chain's CDR3 is CASSLRGGRYEQYF. The CDR3 coding sequence is TGTGCCAGCAGCTTGAGAGGGGGCCGCTACGAGCAGTACTTC.